This T cell receptor beta chain came from a study of cytomegalovirus exposure and HLA in healthy donors. About the study: Falling in the Caucasian-associated ancestry cluster were about 82% of about 400 genotyped donors.

The study's findings and limits: Several of the most significant clusters appeared linked to common viral pathogens, based on a later analysis. As a later analysis showed, a missense DCLRE1C variant was linked to trimming of TCR beta V- and J-genes.

Looked up from germline, CDR1 is LNHDA and CDR2 is SQIVND (reference sequence). V dropped 7 bases and J dropped 9; count of bases not matched to a gene: 9. CDR3 length: 14 residues. Researchers ran the PCR with 60 Vbeta and 13 Jbeta primers. TCRdb's copy holds only in-frame clones and misses some; the assay was immunoSEQ multiplex PCR. This table has 100,000 to 150,000 clones, roughly 80% appearing once. Details on this clone: The antigen is unknown.

The chain uses TRBV19 and TRBJ2-1; 10 nucleotides align to TRBD1. The receptor was isolated from a woman between 50 and 59 years old in good health and CMV-seronegative. Sequenced input: PBMCs. The CDR3 DNA follows: TGTGCCAGTACCGAGGACAGGGGGAGGAGTGAGCAGTTCTTC. Its protein product is CASTEDRGRSEQFF.